The present T cell receptor (beta chain) was sequenced within a study of HIV-infected children after antiretroviral therapy interruption. At least ten counts were recorded for this clonotype. Its antigen remains unidentified. Study observations and caveats: The Gini coefficient of naive CD4+ repertoires rose, returning to baseline by 3 years. Sorted CD45RA+ naive cells might include minor non-naive CD45RA+ cells.

The CDR3 spans 10 residues. V was cut by 7 bases and J by 7 bases, with 8 bases left in between. CDR1 is DFQATT and CDR2 is SNEGSKA in the germline V gene (reference sequence). The TCR library was built from RNA with a 3' RACE protocol and unique molecular identifiers. TCRdb analysed the 3' RACE reads with MiXCR anew, one entry per CDR3 protein. The data hold about 89,000 distinct CDR3 sequences, with roughly 6.7% observed a single time. Sample treatment: PENTA 11 planned treatment interruption arm or continuous ART arm. At least 24 weeks of at least three-drug ART, in children 2 to 15 years. Samples needed at least 5 million viable cryopreserved PBMCs.

The origin of this receptor is a pool of human donors with HIV. The material sequenced was CD45RA+ CD4+ T cells from PBMCs, pooled from several time points, taken from a donor given antiretroviral therapy, either interrupted or continuous. Subset of the sample: naive CD4+ CD45RA+ CD45RO- T cells. The chain joins TRBV20-1 to TRBJ2-1; no clear D. The CDR3 sequence: CSVATNEQFF. DNA for the CDR3: TGCAGTGTGGCCACAAATGAGCAGTTCTTC.